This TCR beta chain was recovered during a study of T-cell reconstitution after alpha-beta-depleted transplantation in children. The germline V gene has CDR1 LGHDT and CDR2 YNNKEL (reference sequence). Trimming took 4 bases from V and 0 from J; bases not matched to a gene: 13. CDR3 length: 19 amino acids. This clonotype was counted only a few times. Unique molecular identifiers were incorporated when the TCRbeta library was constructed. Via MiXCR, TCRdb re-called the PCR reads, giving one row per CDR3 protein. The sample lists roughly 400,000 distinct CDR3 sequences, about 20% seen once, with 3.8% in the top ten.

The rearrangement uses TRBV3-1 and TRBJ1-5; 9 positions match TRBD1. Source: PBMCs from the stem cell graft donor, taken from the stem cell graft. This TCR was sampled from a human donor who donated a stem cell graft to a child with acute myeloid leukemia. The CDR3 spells CASSLLSDRGPNSNQPQHF. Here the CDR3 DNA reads TGTGCCAGCAGCCTACTCTCGGACAGGGGCCCTAATAGCAATCAGCCCCAGCATTTT.